The 28 T cell receptor beta chains listed next were all sequenced from one sample in a study of metastatic and nonmetastatic thyroid tumors. Using MiXCR, TCRdb reanalyzed the PCR reads. The sample includes some 30,000 clones, under 40% of them seen just once. No treatment had been given to any patient before thyroid surgery. The sample was tumor tissue. Receptors originate from a female donor with papillary thyroid cancer or a benign thyroid nodule (not recorded which). Some clones in this sample may be carry-over from other donors' samples.

The V and J genes are TRBV24-1 and TRBJ1-5; D is undetermined. V lost 5 bases and J 0 bases, leaving 4 bases between the germline ends. This CDR3 region has 13 residues. The germline V gene encodes CDR1 KGHDR and CDR2 SFDVKD. CDR3 amino acids: CATSVNSNQPQHF. The CDR3 region has the DNA TGTGCCACCAGTGTAAATAGCAATCAGCCCCAGCATTTT.

The chain uses TRBV12-3 or TRBV12-4 and TRBJ2-1, with TRBD2 matching 13 bases. After removal of 2 bases from V and 2 bases from J, the junction contained 9 bases not matched to a gene. The CDR3 has 19 amino acids. The CDR3 loop reads CASSLRPYTSGRAYNEQFF. For the CDR3, the DNA is TGTGCCAGCAGTTTAAGGCCCTATACTAGCGGGAGGGCCTACAATGAGCAGTTCTTC.

This clone was counted between two and nine times. The chain is built from TRBV19 and TRBJ1-5, with 9 positions matching TRBD1. Trimming removed 3 bases from V and 2 bases from J; junction bases left unmatched: 2. The CDR3 has 15 amino acids. Germline V gene lookup returns CDR1 LNHDA and CDR2 SQIVND (reference sequence). CDR3 bases: TGTGCCAGTAGTATTACAGGGGGCGGCAATCAGCCCCAGCATTTT. Its translation is CASSITGGGNQPQHF.

Of note for this clone: Given a much more abundant clone one base away, this may be a read error. The chain joins TRBV27 to TRBJ2-7; D remains ambiguous. Germline V gene data show CDR1 as MNHEY and CDR2 as SMNVEV (reference sequence). The V end lost 6 bases, the J end lost 0 bases, and 15 bases lay between the germline ends. The CDR3 contains 15 residues. CDR3 region: CASSPDFQSSYEQYF. The CDR3 DNA follows: TGTGCCAGCAGCCCCGACTTTCAGAGCTCCTACGAGCAGTACTTC.

The chain carries TRBV12-3 or TRBV12-4 and TRBJ2-7; no firm D call. Trimming removed 7 bases at V and 2 bases at J, with 15 bases between. The CDR3 consists of 14 residues. The CDR3 is CASIRTAPPYEQYF. The DNA of the CDR3 is TGTGCCAGCATCCGAACCGCCCCCCCCTACGAGCAGTACTTC.

This clone was seen a handful of times. J is TRBJ1-6 and V is TRBV6-5; D is ambiguous. The CDR3 length is 15 residues. Germline assignment: CDR1 MNHEY and CDR2 SVGAGI. Trimming pared 2 bases from V and 10 bases from J, leaving 15 bases between. The CDR3 is CASSYVAATRSPLHF. Written as DNA, the CDR3 is TGTGCCAGCAGTTACGTGGCAGCCACTCGGTCACCCCTCCACTTT.

This clone turned up a few times. The rearrangement joins TRBV11-2 to TRBJ2-3; D is perhaps TRBD1 (6 bases). V lost 6 bases and J lost 3, with 16 bases in between. The CDR3 is made up of 15 amino acids. Germline CDR1 reads SGHAT; CDR2 reads FQNNGV. In nucleotides, the CDR3 is TGTGCCAGCAGTAGAGGCCAGGGGCGGACAGATACGCAGTATTTT. This gives the protein CASSRGQGRTDTQYF.

The chain joins TRBV24-1 to TRBJ2-1; a weak D match, TRBD1 (6 bases). Germline CDR1 and CDR2: KGHDR and SFDVKD. The CDR3 contains 15 residues. V lost 2 bases and J 2 bases, leaving 9 bases between the germline ends. Here the CDR3 reads CATSDSRGAYNEQFF. The CDR3 DNA follows: TGTGCCACCAGTGATTCCAGGGGCGCCTACAATGAGCAGTTCTTC.

This clone showed up just a few times. The genes are TRBV28 and TRBJ1-5, with D unclear. Trimming removed 5 bases at V and 0 bases at J, with 11 bases between. The CDR3 loop spans 15 amino acids. Germline CDR1 and CDR2: MDHEN and SYDVKM. The CDR3 is CASSARRYSNQPQHF. The CDR3 nucleotides read TGTGCCAGCAGTGCGCGACGGTATAGCAATCAGCCCCAGCATTTT.

V and J are TRBV20-1 and TRBJ1-1; the D gene is possibly TRBD1 (5 bases). CDR1 DFQATT and CDR2 SNEGSKA come from the germline V gene (reference sequence). V shed 1 base and J shed 5 bases, with 14 bases lying between them. The CDR3 has 14 amino acids. As DNA, the CDR3 is TGCAGTGCTAGAGCTTCGTCAGGGCAGACTGAAGCTTTCTTT. The encoded protein is CSARASSGQTEAFF.

On this clone itself: At one of its ends the junction is not consistent with the germline gene, which may arise from a read error. The rearrangement joins TRBV6-1 to TRBJ2-3; tentative D call: TRBD2 (6 bases). From germline, CDR1 is MNHNS and CDR2 SASEGT. The CDR3 contains 18 residues. CDR3 region: CARSESPGASVLHRYAVF. CDR3 coding DNA: TGTGCCCGCAGTGAATCCCCAGGTGCTAGCGTCTTGCACAGATACGCAGTATTT.

V usage is TRBV6-1 and J usage is TRBJ1-3; no firm D call. Deletions cut 6 bases from V and 8 bases from J, with 11 bases between. Germline V gene sequence: CDR1 MNHNS, CDR2 SASEGT. The CDR3 loop spans 12 amino acids. In DNA form, the CDR3 reads TGTGCCAGCAGCGCGGCCGGTGACACCATATATTTT. This encodes CASSAAGDTIYF.

V gene TRBV2 combines with J gene TRBJ1-2; no reliable D call. CDR3 size: 11 residues. CDR1 and CDR2 (germline): SNHLY, FYNNEI. Between the trimmed V and J ends, which lost 6 bases and 6 bases, there was a span of 8 bases. The CDR3 bases are TGTGCCAGCAGAGGAATAGATGGCTACACCTTC. Translating gives CASRGIDGYTF.

The rearrangement links TRBV4-2 to TRBJ2-6; 10 nucleotides align to TRBD2. CDR1 LGHNA and CDR2 YNFKEQ come from the germline V gene. CDR3 size: 19 residues. Trimming cost V 2 bases and J 0 bases; bases outside gene matches: 7. Written as DNA, the CDR3 is TGTGCCAGCAGCCAACTTAGCGGGGGGCCTCCCTCTGGGGCCAACGTCCTGACTTTC. This sequence encodes CASSQLSGGPPSGANVLTF.

The chain combines TRBV27 with TRBJ1-5; no clear D gene. Trimming left V 1 base short and J 4 bases short, with 5 bases between. Germline values: CDR1 MNHEY, CDR2 SMNVEV (reference sequence). The CDR3 covers 13 residues. The DNA for the CDR3 is TGTGCCAGCAGTTTATACCTAAATCAGCCCCAGCATTTT. The encoded protein is CASSLYLNQPQHF.

V gene TRBV11-2 combines with J gene TRBJ2-1; no definite D call. The germline V and J ends were trimmed by 7 bases and 8 bases, with 9 bases remaining between them. The length of the CDR3 is 11 residues. CDR1 is SGHAT, CDR2 FQNNGV, per germline. The CDR3 spells CASTLAYEQFF. DNA of the CDR3: TGTGCCAGCACCCTTGCCTATGAGCAGTTCTTC.

This clone was recorded a few times. The same CDR3 is also encoded by other DNA sequences in this sample. The CDR3 nucleotides read TGTGCCAGCAGTTACGGCGGAACGAACACTGAAGCTTTCTTT. Translating it yields CASSYGGTNTEAFF. The genes are TRBV6-6 and TRBJ1-1; D ambiguous. V lost 2 bases and J 1 base, leaving 8 bases between the germline ends. This CDR3 has 14 amino acids. Germline lookup yields CDR1 MNHNY and CDR2 SVGAGI (reference sequence).

CDR3: CSARDREPLTQYF. DNA for the CDR3: TGCAGTGCCCGGGACAGGGAACCCTTAACGCAGTATTTT. The rearrangement joins TRBV20-1 to TRBJ2-3, with TRBD1 matching over 9 bases. V was pared by 6 bases and J by 9 bases, with 10 bases of the junction left unmatched. The germline V gene has CDR1 DFQATT and CDR2 SNEGSKA (reference sequence). The CDR3 extends over 13 amino acids.

This sequence joins TRBV24-1 and TRBJ1-1, with D possibly matching TRBD1 (6 bases). V shed 11 bases and J shed 5 bases, with 17 bases lying between them. CDR3 length: 13 amino acids. Germline lookup yields CDR1 KGHDR and CDR2 SFDVKD. The CDR3 here is CASRTAGVTEAFF. DNA for the CDR3: TGTGCCAGCAGAACGGCAGGGGTTACTGAAGCTTTCTTT.

V and J are TRBV9 and TRBJ2-7; 9 bases line up with TRBD2. Germline CDR1 reads SGDLS; CDR2 reads YYNGEE. This CDR3 has 15 residues. Trimming cost V 0 bases and J 5 bases; bases outside gene matches: 6. CDR3 loop: CASSVGVSGSDEQYF. DNA for the CDR3: TGTGCCAGCAGCGTAGGGGTTAGCGGGAGCGACGAGCAGTACTTC.

V and J are TRBV20-1 and TRBJ2-2; 7 bases map to TRBD1. The CDR3 totals 17 residues. Germline assignment: CDR1 DFQATT and CDR2 SNEGSKA (reference sequence). Trimming cost V 1 base and J 5 bases; bases outside gene matches: 13. This CDR3 is CSARAWTQGQRTGELFF. The CDR3 DNA reads as TGCAGTGCTAGAGCATGGACGCAGGGACAGCGGACCGGGGAGCTGTTTTTT.

The chain links TRBV30 to TRBJ2-3; 7 nucleotides line up with TRBD2. The CDR3 contains 16 residues. The ends lost 0 bases at V and 2 bases at J; junction bases unmatched: 8. The germline V gene encodes CDR1 GTSNPN and CDR2 SVGIG (reference sequence). CDR3 nucleotides: TGTGCCTGGAGTGTACAAACGGGAGGTCTCACAGATACGCAGTATTTT. It codes for CAWSVQTGGLTDTQYF.

The J gene is TRBJ1-4, the V gene TRBV6-1, with D hard to call. The length of the CDR3 is 12 residues. Germline CDR1 MNHNS, CDR2 SASEGT. V lost 4 bases to trimming and J lost 5 bases, with 5 bases between them. CDR3 bases: TGTGCCAGCAGTGTGGGGAATGAAAAACTGTTTTTT. Its translation: CASSVGNEKLFF.

This clone has only a few counts. V and J are TRBV7-9 and TRBJ1-1; D gene ambiguous. CDR3 size: 13 residues. Germline V lookup: CDR1 SEHNR, CDR2 FQNEAQ (reference sequence). V lost 0 bases, J lost 5 bases, and 7 bases lay in between. CDR3 nucleotide sequence: TGTGCCAGCAGCTTAGCGACGAGGACTGAAGCTTTCTTT. Translating it yields CASSLATRTEAFF. Full variable domain (outside the CDR3, taken from reference TRBV7-9 and TRBJ1-1): DTGVSQNPRHKITKRGQNVTFRCDPISEHNRLYWYRQTLGQGPEFLTYFQNEAQLEKSRLLSDRFSAERPKGSFSTLEIQRTEQGDSAMYLCASSLATRTEAFFGQGTRLTVV.

The chain employs TRBV28 and TRBJ2-7; 12 nucleotides line up with TRBD1. V trimming: 6 bases; J trimming: 1 base; junction bases outside the gene matches: 4. The CDR3 totals 15 residues. Per the germline V gene, CDR1 is MDHEN and CDR2 is SYDVKM. The CDR3 sequence: CASSGGQGASYEQYF. The CDR3 nucleotides read TGTGCCAGCAGCGGGGGACAGGGGGCTTCCTACGAGCAGTACTTC.

This clone was counted a few times. V and J are TRBV2 and TRBJ1-2, with 8 positions matching TRBD1. CDR1 SNHLY and CDR2 FYNNEI come from the germline V gene. V trimming: 9 bases; J trimming: 0 bases; junction bases outside the gene matches: 0. This CDR3 contains 12 residues. CDR3 in DNA: TGTGCCAGGACAGGGGCTAACTATGGCTACACCTTC. Protein sequence: CARTGANYGYTF.

The chain couples TRBV6-1 to TRBJ2-7, with D perhaps assigned TRBD1 or TRBD2 (6 bases each). The germline V gene encodes CDR1 MNHNS and CDR2 SASEGT. This CDR3 spans 13 amino acids. V gave up 5 bases and J gave up 4 bases, with 12 bases separating them. This CDR3 is CASSHREEYEQYF. CDR3 coding DNA: TGTGCCAGCAGTCACAGGGAGGAGTACGAGCAGTACTTC.

This clone has a handful of counts. The chain uses TRBV6-1 and TRBJ2-7, with 9 nucleotides matching TRBD2. This CDR3 is built from 13 residues. V shed 6 bases and J 4 bases; nucleotides not matched to a gene: 4. CDR1 and CDR2 from the germline V gene are MNHNS and SASEGT. CDR3 DNA: TGTGCCAGCAGCGAGACTAGCGGATACGAGCAGTACTTC. This gives the protein CASSETSGYEQYF.